This T cell receptor beta chain was observed in a study of shared T cell receptors in the human thymus. Clones were read by immunoSEQ multiplex PCR, and TCRdb kept only the in-frame ones, dropping some. The sample records some 760,000 clones, around 85% being singletons. Germline-derived CDR1 and CDR2 are MNHGY and SVAAGI. The junction had 13 bases not matched to a gene; V was cut back by 7 bases and J by 3 bases. The CDR3 has 17 amino acids. This clone was observed a handful of times. These data are also associated with another study on human thymus T cells. From that study: Healthy Finnish infants undergoing corrective surgery for congenital heart defects were used as donors. Surgeons resected thymus tissue during corrective heart surgery. Biased V and J segment usage appeared in thymus and peripheral blood. Highly overlapping thymic repertoires in unrelated individuals were reported by related research.

This clonotype was sampled from a girl less than two years old with a congenital heart defect. This chain connects TRBV6-9 to TRBJ1-2; 11 nucleotides agree with TRBD1. Material: thymocytes. DNA for the CDR3: TGTGCCAGCACCTCGTTAGGGAAGGGACAGGGGGACTATGGCTACACCTTC. Residues: CASTSLGKGQGDYGYTF.